A selection of T cell receptor beta chains follows, all from one sample in a study of beta chain features in type 1 diabetes. Only in-frame clones appear in the TCRdb table, and some are missing; sequencing was by immunoSEQ multiplex PCR. Among roughly 230,000 clones listed, roughly a tenth were seen once. The sequencing input was naive CD4+ T cells from blood. Receptor source: a man between 25 and 39 years old with type 1 diabetes. The CDR3 runs from the conserved cysteine through the conserved F or W. The D gene is left open where the match is weak. Only some rows state a clone size, as once, few, many or a class for expanded clones.

d_gene: NA
j_gene: TRBJ2-7
abundance: NA
v_gene: TRBV20-1
CDR3nt: TGCAGTGCTAGGGGCAGGGACGAGCAGTACTTC
CDR3aa: CSARGRDEQYF

d_gene: NA
j_gene: TRBJ1-1
abundance: few
v_gene: TRBV6-5
CDR3nt: TGTGCCAGCAGTTATGGGGAGGACACTGAAGCTTTCTTT
CDR3aa: CASSYGEDTEAFF

d_gene: TRBD1
j_gene: TRBJ2-4
abundance: few
v_gene: TRBV5-1
CDR3nt: TGCGCCAGCAGTTCTAGGGGGCATGGTGGCATTCAGTACTTC
CDR3aa: CASSSRGHGGIQYF

d_gene: NA
j_gene: TRBJ2-1
abundance: few
v_gene: TRBV7-6
CDR3nt: TGTGCCAGCAGCCCTAGGCCTCCCCATGAGCAGTTCTTC
CDR3aa: CASSPRPPHEQFF

d_gene: TRBD2
j_gene: TRBJ2-1
abundance: NA
v_gene: TRBV6-6
CDR3nt: TGTGCCAGCAGTTTAGCGGGGGACTACAATGAGCAGTTCTTC
CDR3aa: CASSLAGDYNEQFF

d_gene: TRBD2
j_gene: TRBJ2-7
abundance: NA
v_gene: TRBV15
CDR3nt: TGTGCCACCAGCAGAGGGACTAGCTCGGACTACGAGCAGTACTTC
CDR3aa: CATSRGTSSDYEQYF

d_gene: TRBD2
j_gene: TRBJ2-1
abundance: few
v_gene: TRBV4-2
CDR3nt: TGTGCCAGCAGCCTCGGGACTAGCCCGGTCCATGAGCAGTTCTTC
CDR3aa: CASSLGTSPVHEQFF

d_gene: TRBD1
j_gene: TRBJ2-2
abundance: NA
v_gene: TRBV2
CDR3nt: TGTGCCAGCAGTGGGACAGGGGAAACCGGGGAGCTGTTTTTT
CDR3aa: CASSGTGETGELFF

d_gene: TRBD1
j_gene: TRBJ1-4
abundance: NA
v_gene: TRBV7-9
CDR3nt: TGTGCCAGCAGCTTGGGGACAGTAAATGAAAAACTGTTTTTT
CDR3aa: CASSLGTVNEKLFF

d_gene: NA
j_gene: TRBJ2-3
abundance: few
v_gene: TRBV29-1
CDR3nt: TGCAGCGTTGTAGGCGGGGGCAAAGATACGCAGTATTTT
CDR3aa: CSVVGGGKDTQYF